This TCR beta chain comes out of a study of Ad26.COV2.S vaccination and SARS-CoV-2 variants. The study's findings and limits: It is possible that the TCR breadth and depth analyses underestimated the total T cell responses.

Regarding this clone: Its antigen remains unknown.

Per germline, CDR1 SGHRS and CDR2 YFSETQ. The CDR3 runs to 13 residues. Trimming left V 4 bases short and J 3 bases short, with 10 bases between. Specified treatment: about 20 received Ad26.COV2.S at low or high dose, single or two shots; 5 received placebo; per-sample allocation not given. Day 63 after the first vaccine or placebo injection was the time point for sampling. The table came from immunoSEQ multiplex PCR; TCRdb's copy has only in-frame clones and leaves some out. The sample consists of about 480,000 clones, approximately 90% of them appearing once. The input for sequencing was peripheral blood, taken in a trial of Ad26.COV2.S vaccine versus placebo. The chain joins TRBV5-1 to TRBJ1-2; D is perhaps TRBD1 (5 bases). This sequence was found in a person aged 18-65 years who received the Ad26.COV2.S COVID-19 vaccine or a placebo. DNA for the CDR3: TGCGCCAGCAGCGAGGAGGGGTACTATGGCTACACCTTC. Encoded protein: CASSEEGYYGYTF.